This is a list of T cell receptor beta chains from one sample in a study of blood T cells in healthy people across ages. In TCRdb, the 5' RACE reads were re-called with MiXCR into one record per CDR3 protein. Here the sample spans 1.5 million to 2 million distinct CDR3 sequences, over 25% being singletons. The sequenced sample consisted of blood. These receptors all come from a woman aged 25 to 39 in good health. Each CDR3 is given with its conserved first and last residue. The D gene is left open where the match is weak. For some rows the clone size is stated as once, few or many, or as a class when expanded; others skip it.

size: NA; J: TRBJ2-5; D: NA; V: TRBV7-2; DNA: TGTGCCAGCAGGGGCCCGGGGAATTGGGAGGAGACCCAGTACTTC; CDR3: CASRGPGNWEETQYF
size: NA; J: TRBJ1-5; D: NA; V: TRBV10-3; DNA: TGTGCCATCAGTGAGTCGGACGGGCCCCAGCATTTT; CDR3: CAISESDGPQHF
size: NA; J: TRBJ2-5; D: NA; V: TRBV6-6; DNA: TGTGCCAGCGGTTATAGAGAGACTCAGTACTTC; CDR3: CASGYRETQYF
size: NA; J: TRBJ1-1; D: NA; V: TRBV19; DNA: TGTGCCAGTAGTGCCAAGACGGGAGGGGACACTGAAGCTTTCTTT; CDR3: CASSAKTGGDTEAFF
size: NA; J: TRBJ2-1; D: TRBD1; V: TRBV11-1; DNA: TGTGCCAGCAGCTTAGGGCGGGACAGGGGGCTGTTCTTC; CDR3: CASSLGRDRGLFF
size: NA; J: TRBJ1-2; D: TRBD1; V: TRBV29-1; DNA: TGCAGCGTTTGGGACAGGGGGCAAGGCCACACCTTC; CDR3: CSVWDRGQGHTF
size: NA; J: TRBJ2-7; D: TRBD2; V: TRBV7-9; DNA: TGTGCCAGCAGCCGGACTAGCGGCACCTACGAGCGGTACTTC; CDR3: CASSRTSGTYERYF
size: NA; J: TRBJ2-3; D: NA; V: TRBV7-2; DNA: TGTGCTAGCAGCTTACAGGCAACTAGCACAGATACGCAGTATTTT; CDR3: CASSLQATSTDTQYF
size: many; J: TRBJ2-7; D: TRBD1; V: TRBV29-1; DNA: TGCAGCGTTGAACTGGGGGACAGGGGGCAATACGAGCAGTACTTC; CDR3: CSVELGDRGQYEQYF
size: NA; J: TRBJ1-4; D: NA; V: TRBV28; DNA: TGTGCCAGCAGTAAGAACCCGTCTGTGGGGGCGATTGAAAAACTGTTTTTT; CDR3: CASSKNPSVGAIEKLFF
size: few; J: TRBJ2-1; D: TRBD2; V: TRBV20-1; DNA: TGCAGTGCCCGTTTTGCGGGAGGTAAGAATGAGCAGTTCTTC; CDR3: CSARFAGGKNEQFF
size: NA; J: TRBJ1-1; D: NA; V: TRBV12-3/TRBV12-4; DNA: TGTGCCAGCAACTACCGGCCCGCGGGGGATGAAGCTTTCTTT; CDR3: CASNYRPAGDEAFF
size: NA; J: TRBJ2-7; D: NA; V: TRBV27; DNA: TGTGCCAGCAGTTTGATTGGCGAGAATGAGCAGTACTTC; CDR3: CASSLIGENEQYF
size: few; J: TRBJ2-7; D: NA; V: TRBV14; DNA: TGTGCCAGCAGCCAAGACCCGGGGGCCGCCTACGAGCAGTACTTC; CDR3: CASSQDPGAAYEQYF
size: NA; J: TRBJ2-7; D: NA; V: TRBV7-9; DNA: TGTGCCAGCAGCTTTCGGACGGACCATCCGGAGCAGTACTTC; CDR3: CASSFRTDHPEQYF
size: few; J: TRBJ1-5; D: TRBD1; V: TRBV15; DNA: TGTGCCACCAGCAGAGATCGTACGACAGGGTCGAGTCAGCCCCAGCATTTT; CDR3: CATSRDRTTGSSQPQHF
size: few; J: TRBJ2-5; D: NA; V: TRBV29-1; DNA: TGCAGCGTTGAAGATAGGGGGACCCAGGACTTC; CDR3: CSVEDRGTQDF
size: many; J: TRBJ2-7; D: TRBD2; V: TRBV7-2; DNA: TGTGCCAGCAGCTGGTCGACTAGCGGAACCTACGAGCAGTACTTC; CDR3: CASSWSTSGTYEQYF
size: NA; J: TRBJ2-7; D: TRBD1; V: TRBV7-9; DNA: TGTGCCAGCAGCTCGCCGCCCGGGACAGGGGCCCCCTACGAGCAGTACTTC; CDR3: CASSSPPGTGAPYEQYF
size: NA; J: TRBJ2-3; D: TRBD2; V: TRBV10-3; DNA: TGTGCCATCAGCGGTCAACTAGCGGGGGTCACAGATACGCAGTATTTT; CDR3: CAISGQLAGVTDTQYF
size: many; J: TRBJ2-1; D: NA; V: TRBV7-3; DNA: TGTGCCAGCAGCTTCGACCGTTCGTCTGGGCAGTTCTTC; CDR3: CASSFDRSSGQFF
size: many; J: TRBJ2-4; D: NA; V: TRBV7-2; DNA: TGTGCCAGCAGCTTAAGCCGCAACATTCAGTACTTC; CDR3: CASSLSRNIQYF
size: few; J: TRBJ2-1; D: TRBD1; V: TRBV14; DNA: TGTGCCAGCAGACCCACAACCCACAGGGGCGACAATGAGCAGTTCTTC; CDR3: CASRPTTHRGDNEQFF
size: many; J: TRBJ2-1; D: TRBD2; V: TRBV24-1; DNA: TGTGCCACCAGTGAAGAGACTAGCGGGAGGGACTACAATGAGCAGTTCTTC; CDR3: CATSEETSGRDYNEQFF
size: NA; J: TRBJ1-5; D: NA; V: TRBV19; DNA: TGTGCCAGTACCTTGTGGGGCAATCAGCCCCAGCATTTT; CDR3: CASTLWGNQPQHF
size: few; J: TRBJ1-4; D: TRBD1; V: TRBV12-3/TRBV12-4; DNA: TGTGCCAGCAGTACTACAGGGGGGTATGAAAAACTGTTTTTT; CDR3: CASSTTGGYEKLFF
size: few; J: TRBJ1-1; D: NA; V: TRBV4-2; DNA: TGTGCCAGCAGCCAAGATGTAGACACTGAAGCTTTCTTT; CDR3: CASSQDVDTEAFF
size: few; J: TRBJ2-7; D: NA; V: TRBV10-3; DNA: TGTGCCATCAGGGAGGGTAACAGGGTAACCGAGCAGTACTTC; CDR3: CAIREGNRVTEQYF
size: NA; J: TRBJ2-5; D: NA; V: TRBV24-1; DNA: TGTGCCACCAGTGACGGACGGATCCAAGAGACCCAGTACTTC; CDR3: CATSDGRIQETQYF
size: NA; J: TRBJ2-7; D: NA; V: TRBV6-6; DNA: TGTGCCAGCAGTTACGACCCACGGGGATACGAGCAGTACTTC; CDR3: CASSYDPRGYEQYF